What follows describes a single TCR beta chain. Its antigen remains unidentified. The CDR3 spans 13 residues. Germline values: CDR1 MNHEY, CDR2 SMNVEV (reference sequence). V was cut by 7 bases and J by 8 bases, with 15 bases left in between. This entry comes from a study of PD-1 blockade in classical Hodgkin lymphoma. Data came from immunoSEQ multiplex PCR; TCRdb stores just in-frame clones and leaves some out. There are roughly 30,000 clones in the sample; approximately 79% occur only once, and roughly 0.52% lies in the top ten. Specified time point: cycle 4 day 1 (C4D1), after six to seven weeks of nivolumab. In every patient, relapse followed autologous stem cell transplantation, while exposure to brentuximab vedotin differed. Negative magnetic selection isolated CD4+ T cells from thawed PBMCs. Progressive disease, partial response or complete response was each patient's best response. The study's findings and limits: Patients were excluded if nivolumab began under 1 year after ASCT (the autologous transplant). Complete responders showed a baseline diversity that resembled the diversity of newly diagnosed patients. Compared with healthy donors, newly diagnosed patients reportedly showed lower baseline TCR diversity.

This clonotype was sampled from a human donor with classical Hodgkin lymphoma. The material was CD4+ T cells from blood, obtained before the fourth cycle of nivolumab. The rearrangement links TRBV27 to TRBJ2-1; TRBD1 might be the D (6 bases). CDR3 loop: CASTGRGRYEQFF. Written as DNA, the CDR3 is TGTGCCAGCACGGGCAGGGGCCGTTATGAGCAGTTCTTC.